This TCR beta chain came from a study of blood T cells in healthy people across ages. Regarding this clonotype: What it binds is unknown.

Study results and limitations: When set beside aged donors, long-lived donors presented more naive CD4+ cells and higher diversity.

The use of a sample-barcoded 5' primer and a J-beta primer mix characterized a second PCR of roughly 6 to 11 cycles. Every cDNA molecule bore a tag from a template-switch adaptor containing 12 random nucleotides. TCRdb fed the 5' RACE reads into MiXCR, producing one record per CDR3 protein. The sample consists of about 1,400,000 distinct CDR3 sequences, around 42% of them appearing once. Material for sequencing was blood. The TCR was taken from a woman younger than 30 in good health.

In DNA, the CDR3 is TGTGCCAGCAGTGGACCAGTGGGAGTCACCTACGAGCAGTACTTC. It is translated as CASSGPVGVTYEQYF. The V gene is TRBV6-1, the J gene TRBJ2-7; maybe TRBD2 (5 bases). Per germline, CDR1 MNHNS and CDR2 SASEGT. V lost 4 bases to trimming and J lost 2 bases, with 15 bases between them. The CDR3 loop spans 15 amino acids.